These T cell receptor beta chains were read from a single sample in a study of blood T cells in healthy people across ages. TCRdb independently ran MiXCR on the 5' RACE reads; one entry per CDR3 protein. This table has approximately 1,700,000 distinct CDR3 sequences, about 39% appearing once. Input material: blood. Receptors were obtained from a human donor in good health. Each CDR3 is given with its conserved first and last residue. D genes are given only for firm matches. Clone size is shown for a subset of rows, as once, few, many or a class of expanded clone.

abundance	d_gene	v_gene	j_gene	CDR3aa	CDR3nt
few	-	TRBV7-2	TRBJ2-6	CASSWRRGSGANVLTF	TGTGCCAGCAGCTGGCGGAGGGGGTCGGGGGCCAACGTCCTGACTTTC
few	-	TRBV12-3/TRBV12-4	TRBJ1-1	CASSHPDKNTEAFF	TGTGCCAGCAGCCACCCCGACAAGAACACTGAAGCTTTCTTT
-	-	TRBV6-2/TRBV6-3	TRBJ2-7	CASTTPEGSYEQYF	TGTGCCAGCACGACACCCGAGGGGTCCTACGAGCAGTACTTC
-	-	TRBV7-2	TRBJ2-3	CASSPEVGARNTQYF	TGTGCCAGCAGCCCGGAAGTGGGGGCGAGGAATACGCAGTATTTT
-	TRBD1	TRBV6-6	TRBJ1-2	CASTRTTGGGSYGYTF	TGTGCCAGCACTAGAACCACAGGGGGTGGTTCCTATGGCTACACCTTC
-	-	TRBV7-3	TRBJ1-2	CASSLTGGAGDGYTF	TGTGCCAGCAGCTTAACTGGGGGCGCTGGCGATGGCTACACCTTC
-	TRBD1	TRBV5-1	TRBJ2-1	CASSFKPRDRGYNEQFF	TGCGCCAGCAGCTTCAAACCCCGGGACAGGGGATACAATGAACAGTTCTTC
-	-	TRBV4-3	TRBJ2-3	CASSLRLGRLEDTQYF	TGCGCCAGCAGCCTGAGACTAGGCCGCCTGGAAGATACGCAGTATTTT
once	-	TRBV15	TRBJ2-2	CATSQPSASGELFF	TGTGCCACCAGCCAACCCAGTGCCTCCGGGGAGCTGTTTTTT
-	-	TRBV5-1	TRBJ2-1	CASNLVGNEQFF	TGCGCCAGCAACTTGGTGGGCAATGAGCAGTTCTTC
few	-	TRBV4-1	TRBJ2-3	CASSQATGAPPTDTQYF	TGCGCCAGCAGCCAAGCGACCGGGGCCCCCCCCACAGATACGCAGTATTTT
-	-	TRBV20-1	TRBJ2-3	CSAIWGPTDTQYF	TGCAGTGCTATCTGGGGTCCCACAGATACGCAGTATTTT
-	-	TRBV27	TRBJ1-2	CASRDPHPNYGYTF	TGTGCCAGCAGGGACCCTCATCCTAACTATGGCTACACCTTC
-	-	TRBV4-1	TRBJ2-3	CASWDWTDTQYF	TGCGCCTCCTGGGACTGGACAGATACGCAGTATTTT
-	-	TRBV6-5	TRBJ2-7	CASHSNYKDYEQYF	TGTGCCAGCCACAGCAACTACAAGGACTACGAGCAGTACTTC
few	TRBD2	TRBV11-1	TRBJ2-5	CAYEWREGETQYF	TGTGCCTACGAATGGAGGGAGGGCGAGACCCAGTACTTC
-	TRBD1	TRBV12-3/TRBV12-4	TRBJ1-3	CASRDGQGDWSAVGNTIYF	TGTGCCAGCAGGGACGGACAGGGGGATTGGAGCGCTGTTGGAAACACCATATATTTT
-	-	TRBV20-1	TRBJ2-7	CSARVVGSYNEQYF	TGCAGTGCTAGAGTTGTAGGATCCTACAATGAGCAGTACTTC
few	-	TRBV2	TRBJ2-3	CASKDSPHYTQYF	TGTGCCAGCAAAGATTCACCCCATTATACGCAGTATTTT
few	-	TRBV7-2	TRBJ2-4	CASRPNRGGNIQYF	TGTGCCAGCAGACCTAACAGGGGAGGGAACATTCAGTACTTC
-	TRBD2	TRBV28	TRBJ2-7	CASNGGSEQYF	TGTGCCAGCAACGGGGGGAGCGAGCAGTACTTC
few	-	TRBV7-9	TRBJ1-1	CASSFITVGTEAFF	TGTGCCAGCAGCTTCATCACCGTCGGCACTGAAGCTTTCTTT
once	-	TRBV6-1	TRBJ1-1	CASKKAGFFDAFF	TGTGCCAGCAAAAAAGCTGGATTTTTCGATGCTTTCTTT
-	-	TRBV5-6	TRBJ2-7	CASSSPFRDGYEQYF	TGTGCCAGCAGCTCTCCATTCCGGGACGGCTACGAGCAGTACTTC
-	TRBD1	TRBV5-6	TRBJ2-7	CASSVRGTGNSEQYF	TGTGCCAGCAGCGTTAGGGGGACAGGGAACTCCGAGCAGTACTTC
few	-	TRBV7-8	TRBJ1-6	CASSLLSSSDSPLHF	TGTGCCAGCAGCTTACTGTCCAGTTCGGATTCACCCCTCCACTTT
-	-	TRBV5-6	TRBJ2-7	CASSFSGKDEQYF	TGTGCCAGCAGCTTCTCGGGGAAGGACGAGCAGTACTTC
-	-	TRBV7-9	TRBJ2-5	CAGSYPERDGQEIQYF	TGTGCCGGCAGCTACCCGGAGAGGGATGGCCAAGAGATCCAGTACTTC
-	TRBD1	TRBV11-1	TRBJ2-1	CASSLVGRGLLRPANRYNEQFF	TGTGCCAGCAGCTTAGTGGGCAGGGGGCTACTCCGACCCGCCAACAGATACAATGAGCAGTTCTTC
-	-	TRBV2	TRBJ1-1	CASMWGNTEAFF	TGTGCCAGCATGTGGGGGAACACTGAAGCTTTCTTT
-	TRBD1	TRBV3-1	TRBJ1-5	CASSQSGTGVRQPQHF	TGTGCCAGCAGCCAAAGTGGGACAGGGGTAAGACAGCCCCAGCATTTT
-	-	TRBV12-3/TRBV12-4	TRBJ2-5	CASSLSRGDEQYF	TGTGCCAGCAGTTTGTCCAGGGGAGATGAGCAGTACTTC
few	-	TRBV3-1	TRBJ2-5	CASSQDSFGEQYF	TGTGCCAGCAGCCAAGACTCCTTTGGAGAGCAGTACTTC
many	-	TRBV13	TRBJ2-7	CASSLEGRGYEQYF	TGTGCCAGCAGCTTAGAGGGCAGGGGCTACGAGCAGTACTTC
few	-	TRBV6-2/TRBV6-3	TRBJ1-2	CASTEQENNYGYTF	TGTGCCAGCACTGAACAGGAGAATAACTATGGCTACACCTTC
few	-	TRBV6-6	TRBJ2-5	CASMDGRQETQYF	TGTGCCAGCATGGACGGACGACAAGAGACCCAGTACTTC
few	-	TRBV5-5	TRBJ2-1	CASSLPLQGPDEQFF	TGTGCCAGCAGCTTACCACTACAGGGTCCAGATGAGCAGTTCTTC
few	-	TRBV7-2	TRBJ1-6	CASSLGPAANSPLHF	TGTGCCAGCAGCTTAGGGCCCGCGGCAAATTCACCCCTCCACTTT
-	TRBD1	TRBV19	TRBJ2-3	CTSSMPLTGADTQYF	TGTACCAGTAGTATGCCCCTAACAGGGGCGGATACGCAGTATTTT
-	TRBD2	TRBV28	TRBJ2-7	CASGTSSSSYEQYF	TGTGCCAGCGGGACTAGCTCGAGCTCCTACGAGCAGTACTTC
-	TRBD1	TRBV4-3	TRBJ1-1	CASSQDSGGNTEAFF	TGCGCCAGCAGCCAAGATTCAGGGGGGAACACTGAAGCTTTCTTT
few	-	TRBV5-1	TRBJ2-1	CASSLVRQFNEQFF	TGCGCCAGCAGCTTGGTCCGACAGTTTAATGAGCAGTTCTTC
once	-	TRBV12-3/TRBV12-4	TRBJ1-1	CASSSPEGLTEAFF	TGTGCCAGCAGTTCCCCCGAAGGCCTCACTGAAGCTTTCTTT
-	TRBD2	TRBV6-2/TRBV6-3	TRBJ2-3	CASSYGLARGTDMQYF	TGTGCCAGCAGTTACGGACTAGCCCGGGGCACAGATATGCAGTATTTT
-	-	TRBV7-2	TRBJ1-6	CASSLEWGNGSPLHF	TGTGCCAGCAGCTTAGAGTGGGGAAACGGTTCACCCCTCCACTTT
-	-	TRBV2	TRBJ2-5	CASTPNGQVGETQYF	TGTGCCAGCACCCCCAACGGTCAGGTGGGGGAGACCCAGTACTTC
-	-	TRBV29-1	TRBJ2-6	CSVGGISGANVLTF	TGCAGCGTTGGGGGTATCTCTGGGGCCAACGTCCTGACTTTC
few	-	TRBV4-2	TRBJ1-4	CASSQGAGPTNEKLFF	TGTGCCAGCAGCCAAGGGGCAGGGCCAACTAATGAAAAACTGTTTTTT
-	-	TRBV28	TRBJ1-2	CASSLRGPWLSNYGYTF	TGTGCCAGCAGTTTAAGGGGACCCTGGCTGAGTAACTATGGCTACACCTTC
few	TRBD1	TRBV5-6	TRBJ2-4	CASSSSGTGHIQYF	TGTGCCAGCAGCTCCTCCGGGACAGGCCACATTCAGTACTTC
-	-	TRBV28	TRBJ1-2	CASSTPAGLNYGHTF	TGTGCCAGCAGTACCCCGGCAGGGCTTAACTATGGCCACACCTTC
-	TRBD1	TRBV7-9	TRBJ1-1	CASSPSSGGTEAFF	TGTGCCAGCAGTCCTTCCTCAGGGGGGACTGAAGCTTTCTTT